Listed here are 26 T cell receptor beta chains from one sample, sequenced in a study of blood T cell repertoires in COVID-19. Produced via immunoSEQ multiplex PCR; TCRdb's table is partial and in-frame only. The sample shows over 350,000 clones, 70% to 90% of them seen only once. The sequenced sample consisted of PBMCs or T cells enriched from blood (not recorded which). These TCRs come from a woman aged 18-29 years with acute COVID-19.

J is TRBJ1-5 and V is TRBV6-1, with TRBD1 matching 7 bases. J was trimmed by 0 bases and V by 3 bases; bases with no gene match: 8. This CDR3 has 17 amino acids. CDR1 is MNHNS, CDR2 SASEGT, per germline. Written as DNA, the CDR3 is TGTGCCAGCAGTGAGAAAGGGGGCAGATATAGCAATCAGCCCCAGCATTTT. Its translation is CASSEKGGRYSNQPQHF.

The CDR3 protein is CASSYVLANYGYTF. Written as DNA, the CDR3 is TGTGCCAGCAGTTACGTTCTAGCTAACTATGGCTACACCTTC. The rearrangement joins TRBV2 to TRBJ1-2; D call uncertain. V shed 5 bases and J shed 0 bases, with 10 bases lying between them. Germline CDR1 reads SNHLY; CDR2 reads FYNNEI. The CDR3 sequence is 14 residues long.

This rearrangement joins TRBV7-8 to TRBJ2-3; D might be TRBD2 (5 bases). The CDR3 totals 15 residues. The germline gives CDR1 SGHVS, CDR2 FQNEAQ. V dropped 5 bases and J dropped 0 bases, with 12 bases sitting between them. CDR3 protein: CASSRRRVSTDTQYF. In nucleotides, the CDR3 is TGTGCCAGCAGCCGCCGGCGGGTAAGCACAGATACGCAGTATTTT.

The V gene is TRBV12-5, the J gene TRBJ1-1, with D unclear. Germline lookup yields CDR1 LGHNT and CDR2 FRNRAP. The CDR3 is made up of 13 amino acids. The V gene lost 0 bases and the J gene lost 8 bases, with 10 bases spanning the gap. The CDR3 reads CASGLVRAQEAFF. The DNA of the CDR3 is TGTGCTAGTGGTTTGGTACGTGCACAGGAAGCTTTCTTT. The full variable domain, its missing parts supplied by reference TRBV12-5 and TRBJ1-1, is DARVTQTPRHKVTEMGQEVTMRCQPILGHNTVFWYRQTMMQGLELLAYFRNRAPLDDSGMPKDRFSAEMPDATLATLKIQPSEPRDSAVYFCASGLVRAQEAFFGQGTRLTVV.

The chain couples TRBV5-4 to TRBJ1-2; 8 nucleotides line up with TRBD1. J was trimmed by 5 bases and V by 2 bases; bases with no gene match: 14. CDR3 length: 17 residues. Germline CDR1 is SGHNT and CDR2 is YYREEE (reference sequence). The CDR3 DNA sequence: TGTGCCAGCAGCTTCAGGGACAGGTACCCTAACTCTTATGGCTACACCTTC. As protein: CASSFRDRYPNSYGYTF. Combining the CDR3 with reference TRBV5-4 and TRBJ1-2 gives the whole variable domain ETGVTQSPTHLIKTRGQQVTLRCSSQSGHNTVSWYQQALGQGPQFIFQYYREEENGRGNFPPRFSGLQFPNYSSELNVNALELDDSALYLCASSFRDRYPNSYGYTFGSGTRLTVV.

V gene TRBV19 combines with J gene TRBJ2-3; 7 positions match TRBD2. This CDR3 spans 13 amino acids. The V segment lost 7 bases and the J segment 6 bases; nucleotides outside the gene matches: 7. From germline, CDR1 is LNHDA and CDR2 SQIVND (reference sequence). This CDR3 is CASNGGRRDTQYF. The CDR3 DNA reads TGTGCCAGTAATGGCGGGAGACGGGATACGCAGTATTTT.

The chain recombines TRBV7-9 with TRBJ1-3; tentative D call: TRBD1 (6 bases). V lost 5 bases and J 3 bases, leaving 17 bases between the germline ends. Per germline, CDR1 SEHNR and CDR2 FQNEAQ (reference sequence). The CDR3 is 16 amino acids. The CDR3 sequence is CASSQTKGHSGNTIYF. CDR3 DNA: TGTGCCAGCAGCCAAACCAAGGGACACAGTGGAAACACCATATATTTT.

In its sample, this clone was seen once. CDR3 protein: CASSAGQGAVDYGYTF. CDR3 sequence (DNA): TGTGCCAGCAGCGCCGGACAGGGGGCAGTCGATTATGGCTACACCTTC. The gene calls are TRBV7-9 and TRBJ1-2, with 11 positions matching TRBD1. This CDR3 contains 16 residues. Looked up from germline, CDR1 is SEHNR and CDR2 is FQNEAQ (reference sequence). J lost 5 bases, V lost 5 bases, and 10 bases had no gene match. The whole variable domain, remainder taken from reference TRBV7-9 and TRBJ1-2, is DTGVSQNPRHKITKRGQNVTFRCDPISEHNRLYWYRQTLGQGPEFLTYFQNEAQLEKSRLLSDRFSAERPKGSFSTLEIQRTEQGDSAMYLCASSAGQGAVDYGYTFGSGTRLTVV.

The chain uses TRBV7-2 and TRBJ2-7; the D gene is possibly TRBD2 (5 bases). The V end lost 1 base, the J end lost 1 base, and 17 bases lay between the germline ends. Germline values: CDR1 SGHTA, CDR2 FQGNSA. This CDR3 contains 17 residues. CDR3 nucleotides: TGTGCCAGCAGCTTAGATCCCCTAGCTACGTTATCCTACGAGCAGTACTTC. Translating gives CASSLDPLATLSYEQYF.

CDR3 residues: CAISGTELVNQPQHF. The DNA for the CDR3 is TGTGCCATCAGTGGTACAGAACTGGTCAATCAGCCCCAGCATTTT. This chain uses TRBV10-3 with TRBJ1-5; D gene unclear. The germline V and J ends were trimmed by 4 bases and 3 bases, with 13 bases remaining between them. Looked up from germline, CDR1 is ENHRY and CDR2 is SYGVKD. The CDR3 is made up of 15 amino acids.

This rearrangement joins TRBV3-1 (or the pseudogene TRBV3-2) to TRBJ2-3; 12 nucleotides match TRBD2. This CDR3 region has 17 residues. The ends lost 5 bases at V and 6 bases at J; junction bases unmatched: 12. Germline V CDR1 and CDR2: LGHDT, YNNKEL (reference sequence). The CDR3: CASSSRTSGVPRDTQYF. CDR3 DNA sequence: TGTGCCAGCAGCTCACGGACTAGCGGGGTTCCCAGGGATACGCAGTATTTT.

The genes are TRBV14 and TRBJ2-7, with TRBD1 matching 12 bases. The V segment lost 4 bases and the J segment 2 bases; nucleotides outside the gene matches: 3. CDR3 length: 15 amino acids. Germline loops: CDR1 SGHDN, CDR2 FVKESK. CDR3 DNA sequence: TGTGCCAGCAGCCTCCGGGACAGGGGGCCCTACGAGCAGTACTTC. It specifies CASSLRDRGPYEQYF.

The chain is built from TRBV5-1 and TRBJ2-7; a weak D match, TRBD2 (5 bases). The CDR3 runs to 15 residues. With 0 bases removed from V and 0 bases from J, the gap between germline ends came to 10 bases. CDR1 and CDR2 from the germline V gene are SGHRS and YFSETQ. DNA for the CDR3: TGCGCCAGCAGCTTGGAAGAGACTACCTCCTACGAGCAGTACTTC. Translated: CASSLEETTSYEQYF.

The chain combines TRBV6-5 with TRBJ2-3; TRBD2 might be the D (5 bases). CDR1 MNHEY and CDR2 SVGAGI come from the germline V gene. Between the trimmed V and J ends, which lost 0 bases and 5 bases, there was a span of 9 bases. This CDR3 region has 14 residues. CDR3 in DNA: TGTGCCAGCAGTTACTCCGGGATTTTAGATACGCAGTATTTT. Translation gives CASSYSGILDTQYF.

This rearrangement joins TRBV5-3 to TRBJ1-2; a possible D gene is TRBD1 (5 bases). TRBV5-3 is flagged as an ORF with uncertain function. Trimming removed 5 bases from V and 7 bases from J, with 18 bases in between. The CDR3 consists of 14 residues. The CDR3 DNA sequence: TGTGCCAGAAGTACGGACACAAAGGTTCGTGGCTACACCTTC. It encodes CARSTDTKVRGYTF.

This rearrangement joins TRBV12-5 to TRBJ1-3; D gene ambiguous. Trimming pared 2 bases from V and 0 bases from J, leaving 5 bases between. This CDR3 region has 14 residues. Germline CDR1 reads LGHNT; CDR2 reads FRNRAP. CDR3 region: CASGLYSSGNTIYF. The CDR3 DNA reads TGTGCTAGTGGTTTGTATAGCTCTGGAAACACCATATATTTT.

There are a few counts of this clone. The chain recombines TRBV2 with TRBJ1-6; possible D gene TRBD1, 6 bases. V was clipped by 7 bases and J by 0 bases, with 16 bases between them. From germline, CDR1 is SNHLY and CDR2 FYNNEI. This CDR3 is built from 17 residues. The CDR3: CASIGRGTGSYNSPLHF. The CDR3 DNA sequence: TGTGCCAGCATCGGGAGGGGGACTGGCTCCTATAATTCACCCCTCCACTTT.

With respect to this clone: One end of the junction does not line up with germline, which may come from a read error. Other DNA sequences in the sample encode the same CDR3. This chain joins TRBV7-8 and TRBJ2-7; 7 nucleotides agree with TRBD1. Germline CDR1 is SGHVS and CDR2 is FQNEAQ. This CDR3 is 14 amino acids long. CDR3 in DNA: TGTGCTAGCAGCTCCGGACAGGCATCCTACGAGCAGTACTTC. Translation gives CASSSGQASYEQYF.

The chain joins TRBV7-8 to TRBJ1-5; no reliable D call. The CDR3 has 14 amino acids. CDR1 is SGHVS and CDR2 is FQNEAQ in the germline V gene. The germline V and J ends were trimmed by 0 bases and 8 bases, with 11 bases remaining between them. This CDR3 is CASSLAALLKPQHF. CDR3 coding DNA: TGTGCCAGCAGCTTAGCGGCCCTCCTCAAGCCCCAGCATTTT.

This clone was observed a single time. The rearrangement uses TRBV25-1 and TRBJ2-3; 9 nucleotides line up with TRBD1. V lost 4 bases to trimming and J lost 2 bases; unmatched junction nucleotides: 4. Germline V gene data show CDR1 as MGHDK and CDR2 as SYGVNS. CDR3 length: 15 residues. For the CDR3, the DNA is TGTGCCAGCAGTGCCCGGGACAGGGACACAGATACGCAGTATTTT. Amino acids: CASSARDRDTDTQYF.

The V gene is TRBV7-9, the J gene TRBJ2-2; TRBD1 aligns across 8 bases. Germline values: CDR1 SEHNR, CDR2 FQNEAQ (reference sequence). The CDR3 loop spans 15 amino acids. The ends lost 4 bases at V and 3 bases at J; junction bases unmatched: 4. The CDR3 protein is CASSYGTGDTGELFF. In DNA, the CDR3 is TGTGCCAGCAGCTACGGGACAGGAGACACCGGGGAGCTGTTTTTT.

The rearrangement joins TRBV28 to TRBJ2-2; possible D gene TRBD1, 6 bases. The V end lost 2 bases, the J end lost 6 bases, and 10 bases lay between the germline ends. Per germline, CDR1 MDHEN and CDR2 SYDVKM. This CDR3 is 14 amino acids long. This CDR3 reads CASSLRAGAGELFF. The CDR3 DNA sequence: TGTGCCAGCAGTTTAAGGGCAGGGGCCGGGGAGCTGTTTTTT.

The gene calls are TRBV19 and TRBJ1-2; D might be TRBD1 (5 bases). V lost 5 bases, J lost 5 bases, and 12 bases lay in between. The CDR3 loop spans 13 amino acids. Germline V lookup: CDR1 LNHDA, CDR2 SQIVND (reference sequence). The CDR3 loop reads CASSAIQEYGYTF. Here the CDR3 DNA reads TGTGCCAGTAGTGCGATACAGGAGTATGGCTACACCTTC.

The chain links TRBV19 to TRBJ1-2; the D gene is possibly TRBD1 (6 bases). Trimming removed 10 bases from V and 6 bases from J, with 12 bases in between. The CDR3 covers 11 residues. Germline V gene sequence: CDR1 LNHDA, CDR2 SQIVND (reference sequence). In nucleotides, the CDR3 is TGTGCCACCCAACAGGGTAATGGCTACACCTTC. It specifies CATQQGNGYTF. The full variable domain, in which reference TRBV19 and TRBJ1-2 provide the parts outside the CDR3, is DGGITQSPKYLFRKEGQNVTLSCEQNLNHDAMYWYRQDPGQGLRLIYYSQIVNDFQKGDIAEGYSVSREKKESFPLTVTSAQKNPTAFYLCATQQGNGYTFGSGTRLTVV.

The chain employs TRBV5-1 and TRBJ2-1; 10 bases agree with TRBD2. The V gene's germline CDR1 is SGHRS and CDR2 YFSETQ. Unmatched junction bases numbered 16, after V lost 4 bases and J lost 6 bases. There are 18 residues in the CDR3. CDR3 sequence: CASSQGLAPDLWANEQFF. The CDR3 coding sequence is TGCGCCAGCAGCCAGGGACTAGCGCCTGACTTGTGGGCCAATGAGCAGTTCTTC.

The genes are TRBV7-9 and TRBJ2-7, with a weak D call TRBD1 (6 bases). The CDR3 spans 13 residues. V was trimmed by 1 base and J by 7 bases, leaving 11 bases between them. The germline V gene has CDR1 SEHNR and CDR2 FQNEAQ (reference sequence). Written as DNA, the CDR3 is TGTGCCAGCAGCTTAGACAGGGTGGGGGAGCAGTACTTC. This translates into CASSLDRVGEQYF.